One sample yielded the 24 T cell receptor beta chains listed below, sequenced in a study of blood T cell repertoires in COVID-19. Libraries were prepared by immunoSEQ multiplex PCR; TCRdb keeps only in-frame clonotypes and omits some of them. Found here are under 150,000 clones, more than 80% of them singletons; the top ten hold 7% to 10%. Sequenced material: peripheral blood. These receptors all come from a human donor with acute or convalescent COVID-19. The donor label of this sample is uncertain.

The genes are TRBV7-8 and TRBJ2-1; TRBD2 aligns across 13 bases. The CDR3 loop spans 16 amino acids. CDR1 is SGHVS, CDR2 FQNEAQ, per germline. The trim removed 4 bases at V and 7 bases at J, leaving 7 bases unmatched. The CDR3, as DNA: TGTGCCAGCAGCTCCCTGACTAGCGGGGGGTTGAATGAGCAGTTCTTC. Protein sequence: CASSSLTSGGLNEQFF.

The CDR3 reads CASSWTGKNTEAFF. In DNA form, the CDR3 reads TGCGCCAGCAGCTGGACAGGGAAGAACACTGAAGCTTTCTTT. The chain employs TRBV5-1 and TRBJ1-1; 8 positions agree with TRBD1. CDR3 length: 14 residues. V gave up 3 bases and J gave up 1 base; unmatched junction bases: 2. Per germline, CDR1 SGHRS and CDR2 YFSETQ.

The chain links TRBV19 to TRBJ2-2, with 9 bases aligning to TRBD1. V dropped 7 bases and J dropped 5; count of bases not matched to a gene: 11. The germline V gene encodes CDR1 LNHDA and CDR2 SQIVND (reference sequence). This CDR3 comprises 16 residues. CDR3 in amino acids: CASNSMDRGFTGELFF. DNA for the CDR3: TGTGCCAGTAACTCGATGGACAGGGGTTTTACCGGGGAGCTGTTTTTT.

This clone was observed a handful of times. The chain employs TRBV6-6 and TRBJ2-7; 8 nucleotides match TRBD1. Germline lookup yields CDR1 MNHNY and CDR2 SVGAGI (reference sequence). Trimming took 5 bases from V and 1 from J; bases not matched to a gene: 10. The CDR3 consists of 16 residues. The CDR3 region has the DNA TGTGCCAGCAGTCCCGTCGGACAGGGTCTATCCTACGAGCAGTACTTC. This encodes CASSPVGQGLSYEQYF.

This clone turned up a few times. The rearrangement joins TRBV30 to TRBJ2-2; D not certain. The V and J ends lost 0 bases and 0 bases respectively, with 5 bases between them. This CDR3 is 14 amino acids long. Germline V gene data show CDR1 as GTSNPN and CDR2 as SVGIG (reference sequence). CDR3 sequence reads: CAWSVQSNTGELFF. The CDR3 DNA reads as TGTGCCTGGAGTGTACAATCGAACACCGGGGAGCTGTTTTTT.

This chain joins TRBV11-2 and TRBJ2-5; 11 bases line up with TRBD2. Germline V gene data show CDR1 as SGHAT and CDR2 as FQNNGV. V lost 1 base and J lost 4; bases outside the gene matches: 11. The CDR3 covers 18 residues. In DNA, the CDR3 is TGTGCCAGCAGCTTAGGTACTAGCGGGGGTCGCGGGGGAGAGACCCAGTACTTC. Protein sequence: CASSLGTSGGRGGETQYF.

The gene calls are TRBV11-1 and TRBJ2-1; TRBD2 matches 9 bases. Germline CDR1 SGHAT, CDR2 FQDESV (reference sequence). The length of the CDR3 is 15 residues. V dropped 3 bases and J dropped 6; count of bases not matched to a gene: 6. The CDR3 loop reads CASSLAGGILNEQFF. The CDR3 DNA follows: TGTGCCAGCAGCTTGGCGGGGGGGATCCTCAATGAGCAGTTCTTC. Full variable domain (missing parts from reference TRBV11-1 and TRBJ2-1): EAEVAQSPRYKITEKSQAVAFWCDPISGHATLYWYRQILGQGPELLVQFQDESVVDDSQLPKDRFSAERLKGVDSTLKIQPAELGDSAMYLCASSLAGGILNEQFFGPGTRLTVL.

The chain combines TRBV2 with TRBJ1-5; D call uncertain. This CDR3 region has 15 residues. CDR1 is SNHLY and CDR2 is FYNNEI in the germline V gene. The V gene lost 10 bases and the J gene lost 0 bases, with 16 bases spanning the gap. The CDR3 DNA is TGTGCCACCTCAATTCAGGATTATAGCAATCAGCCCCAGCATTTT. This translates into CATSIQDYSNQPQHF. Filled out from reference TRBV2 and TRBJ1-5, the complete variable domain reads EPEVTQTPSHQVTQMGQEVILRCVPISNHLYFYWYRQILGQKVEFLVSFYNNEISEKSEIFDDQFSVERPDGSNFTLKIRSTKLEDSAMYFCATSIQDYSNQPQHFGDGTRLSIL.

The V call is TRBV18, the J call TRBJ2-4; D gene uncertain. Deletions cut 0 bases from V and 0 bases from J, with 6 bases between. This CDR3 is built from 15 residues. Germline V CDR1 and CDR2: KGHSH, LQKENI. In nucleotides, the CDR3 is TGTGCCAGCTCACCACCGGAGAAAGCCAAAAACATTCAGTACTTC. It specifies CASSPPEKAKNIQYF.

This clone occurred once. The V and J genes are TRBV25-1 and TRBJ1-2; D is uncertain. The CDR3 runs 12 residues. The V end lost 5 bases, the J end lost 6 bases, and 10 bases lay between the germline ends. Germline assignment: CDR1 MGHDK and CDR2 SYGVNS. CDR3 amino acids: CASSKAADGYTF. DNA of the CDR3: TGTGCCAGCAGTAAGGCGGCAGATGGCTACACCTTC.

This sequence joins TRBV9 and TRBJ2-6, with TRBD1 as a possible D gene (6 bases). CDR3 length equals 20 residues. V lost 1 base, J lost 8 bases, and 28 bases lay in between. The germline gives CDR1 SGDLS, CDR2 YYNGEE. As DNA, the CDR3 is TGTGCCAGCAGCGTAACTCCACGGCAGGGGCCCGAGTCTGGAACCAACGTCCTGACTTTC. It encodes CASSVTPRQGPESGTNVLTF.

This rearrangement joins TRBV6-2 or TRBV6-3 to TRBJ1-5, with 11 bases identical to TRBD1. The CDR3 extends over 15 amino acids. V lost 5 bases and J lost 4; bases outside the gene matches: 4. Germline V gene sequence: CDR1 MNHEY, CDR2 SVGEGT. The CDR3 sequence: CASSADRGPNQPQHF. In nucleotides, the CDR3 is TGTGCCAGCAGTGCGGACAGGGGGCCTAATCAGCCCCAGCATTTT.

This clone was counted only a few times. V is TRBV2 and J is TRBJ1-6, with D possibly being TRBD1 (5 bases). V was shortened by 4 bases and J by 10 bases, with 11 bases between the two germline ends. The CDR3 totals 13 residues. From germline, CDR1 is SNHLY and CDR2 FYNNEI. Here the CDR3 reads CASSAGTISPLHF. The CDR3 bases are TGTGCCAGCAGTGCCGGGACTATCTCACCCCTCCACTTT. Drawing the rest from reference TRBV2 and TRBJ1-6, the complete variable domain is EPEVTQTPSHQVTQMGQEVILRCVPISNHLYFYWYRQILGQKVEFLVSFYNNEISEKSEIFDDQFSVERPDGSNFTLKIRSTKLEDSAMYFCASSAGTISPLHFGNGTRLTVT.

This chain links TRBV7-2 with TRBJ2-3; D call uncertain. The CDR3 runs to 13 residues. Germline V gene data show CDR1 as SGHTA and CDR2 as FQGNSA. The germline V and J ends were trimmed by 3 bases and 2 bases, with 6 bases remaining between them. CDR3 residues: CASSFPFTDTQYF. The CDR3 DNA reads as TGTGCCAGCAGCTTTCCCTTCACAGATACGCAGTATTTT.

As DNA, the CDR3 is TGTGCCAGCAGCGCACCCGAGGGGACTTCCTCTATCACAGATACGCAGTATTTT. Its translation: CASSAPEGTSSITDTQYF. The rearrangement uses TRBV9 and TRBJ2-3; D possibly corresponds to TRBD2 (6 bases). The CDR3 has 18 residues. V gave up 3 bases and J gave up 2 bases, with 22 bases separating them. Germline assignment: CDR1 SGDLS and CDR2 YYNGEE.

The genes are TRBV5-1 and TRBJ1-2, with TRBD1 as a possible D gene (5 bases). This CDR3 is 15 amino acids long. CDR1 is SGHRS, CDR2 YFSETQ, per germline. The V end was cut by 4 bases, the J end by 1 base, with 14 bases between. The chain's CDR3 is CASSPWADSNYGYTF. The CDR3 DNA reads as TGCGCCAGCAGCCCGTGGGCCGACAGTAACTATGGCTACACCTTC.

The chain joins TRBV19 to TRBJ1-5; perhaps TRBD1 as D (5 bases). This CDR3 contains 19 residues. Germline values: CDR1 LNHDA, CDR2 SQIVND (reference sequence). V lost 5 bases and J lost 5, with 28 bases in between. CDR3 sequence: CASSSRTKRAGGDYQPQHF. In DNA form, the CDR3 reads TGTGCCAGTAGTTCTCGGACTAAGAGGGCGGGGGGGGACTATCAGCCCCAGCATTTT.

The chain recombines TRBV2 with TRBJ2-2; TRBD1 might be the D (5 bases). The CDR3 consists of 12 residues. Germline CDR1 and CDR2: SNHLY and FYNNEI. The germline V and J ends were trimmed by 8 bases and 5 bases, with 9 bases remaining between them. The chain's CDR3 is CASQGETGELFF. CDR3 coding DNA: TGTGCCAGCCAGGGTGAAACCGGGGAGCTGTTTTTT. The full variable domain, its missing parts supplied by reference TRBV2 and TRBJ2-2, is EPEVTQTPSHQVTQMGQEVILRCVPISNHLYFYWYRQILGQKVEFLVSFYNNEISEKSEIFDDQFSVERPDGSNFTLKIRSTKLEDSAMYFCASQGETGELFFGEGSRLTVL.

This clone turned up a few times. Here the CDR3 DNA reads TGTGCCAGCAGCAGCCTGCTTAATTACGAGCAGTACTTC. This gives the protein CASSSLLNYEQYF. The chain carries TRBV7-9 and TRBJ2-7; D is unclear. CDR3 length equals 13 residues. The germline V and J ends were trimmed by 5 bases and 4 bases, with 12 bases remaining between them. The germline gives CDR1 SEHNR, CDR2 FQNEAQ (reference sequence).

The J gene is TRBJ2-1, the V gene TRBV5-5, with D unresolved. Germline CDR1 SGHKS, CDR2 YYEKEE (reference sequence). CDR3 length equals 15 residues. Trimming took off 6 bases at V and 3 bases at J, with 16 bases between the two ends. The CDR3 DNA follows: TGTGCCAGCATAACTACTCCTAGAAGCTACAATGAGCAGTTCTTC. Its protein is CASITTPRSYNEQFF. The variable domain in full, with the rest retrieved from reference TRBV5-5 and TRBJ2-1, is DAGVTQSPTHLIKTRGQQVTLRCSPISGHKSVSWYQQVLGQGPQFIFQYYEKEERGRGNFPDRFSARQFPNYSSELNVNALLLGDSALYLCASITTPRSYNEQFFGPGTRLTVL.

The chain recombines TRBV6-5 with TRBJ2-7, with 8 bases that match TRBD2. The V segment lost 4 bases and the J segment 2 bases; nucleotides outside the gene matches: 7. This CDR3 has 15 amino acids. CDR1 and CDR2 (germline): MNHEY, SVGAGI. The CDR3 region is CASSSRSGGTYEQYF. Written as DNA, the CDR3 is TGTGCCAGCAGTTCGCGGAGCGGGGGCACCTACGAGCAGTACTTC.

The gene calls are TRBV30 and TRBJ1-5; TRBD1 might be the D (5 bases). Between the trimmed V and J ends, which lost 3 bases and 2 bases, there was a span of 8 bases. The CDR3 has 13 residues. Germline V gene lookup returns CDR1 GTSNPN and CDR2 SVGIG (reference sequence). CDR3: CAWSRVGNQPQHF. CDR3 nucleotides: TGTGCCTGGAGCAGGGTGGGCAATCAGCCCCAGCATTTT.

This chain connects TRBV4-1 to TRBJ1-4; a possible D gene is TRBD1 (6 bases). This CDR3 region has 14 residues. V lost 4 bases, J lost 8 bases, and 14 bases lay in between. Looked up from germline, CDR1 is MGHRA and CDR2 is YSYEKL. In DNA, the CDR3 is TGCGCCAGCAGCCTCGACAGGAATATCGAAAAACTGTTTTTT. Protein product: CASSLDRNIEKLFF.

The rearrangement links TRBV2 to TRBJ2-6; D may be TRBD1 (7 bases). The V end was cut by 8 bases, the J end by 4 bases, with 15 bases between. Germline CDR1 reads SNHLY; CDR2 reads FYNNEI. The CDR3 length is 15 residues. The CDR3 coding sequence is TGTGCCAGCGATGGAGGGGGCACCGGGGCCAACGTCCTGACTTTC. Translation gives CASDGGGTGANVLTF.